This T cell receptor (beta chain) was captured by sequencing in a study of cytomegalovirus exposure and HLA in healthy donors. The PCR contained 60 Vbeta and 13 Jbeta primers. Some clones are missing from TCRdb's copy, which holds only in-frame ones; the method was immunoSEQ multiplex PCR. The data contain fewer than 250,000 clones, approximately 83% of them singletons. In nominal health when sampled, donors likely had unrecorded immune exposures nonetheless. V gave up 6 bases and J gave up 3 bases, with 7 bases separating them. This CDR3 region has 12 residues. Germline assignment: CDR1 MNHEY and CDR2 SVGAGI.

V and J are TRBV6-5 and TRBJ2-3, with D possibly being TRBD2 (5 bases). Sequencing was carried out using PBMCs. The receptor's source is a boy aged 2 to 9 in good health and CMV-seronegative. CDR3 region: CASRDFTDTQYF. CDR3 in DNA: TGTGCCAGCAGGGACTTTACAGATACGCAGTATTTT.